These T cell receptor beta chains were read from a single sample in a study of neurological immune-mediated disorders. Via MiXCR, TCRdb re-called the 5' RACE reads, giving one row per CDR3 protein. The sample consists of tens of thousands of distinct CDR3 sequences, around 3.6% of them appearing once. Material for sequencing was PBMCs. The receptors derive from a man aged 30 to 39 with multiple sclerosis. CDR3s include the opening cysteine and the closing phenylalanine or tryptophan. The D gene is left open where the match is weak. Where a row states a size, it is once, few, many or the class of an expanded clone; other rows omit it.

j_gene,d_gene,abundance,v_gene,CDR3nt,CDR3aa
TRBJ1-1,NA,many,TRBV7-3,TGTGCCAGCAGCGGGACGGCTATGAACACTGAAGCTTTCTTT,CASSGTAMNTEAFF
TRBJ2-3,TRBD2,many,TRBV6-5,TGTGCCAGCAGTTACCTAGCGGGGGCGACCACAGATACGCAGTATTTT,CASSYLAGATTDTQYF
TRBJ1-1,NA,many,TRBV5-1,TGCGCCAGCAGCCCGGGACTCGTGACAGGATACGAAGCTTTCTTT,CASSPGLVTGYEAFF
TRBJ2-1,TRBD2,many,TRBV4-2,TGTGCCAGCAGCCAAGAAGCGGGGGGCTACAATGAGCAGTTCTTC,CASSQEAGGYNEQFF
TRBJ2-5,NA,many,TRBV20-1,TGCAGTGCCGCCCCCCGGTCACCAGAGACCCAGTACTTC,CSAAPRSPETQYF
TRBJ2-7,TRBD1,NA,TRBV7-9,TGTGCCAGCAGCCGGACAGGCTCCTACGAGCAGTACTTC,CASSRTGSYEQYF
TRBJ2-3,TRBD2,NA,TRBV18,TGTGCCAGCTCACCCCCCCTAGCGGTGGAAGGGGATACGCAGTATTTT,CASSPPLAVEGDTQYF
TRBJ1-1,TRBD1,many,TRBV5-1,TGCGCCAGCGGACAGGGGCGGGACACTGAAGCTTTCTTT,CASGQGRDTEAFF
TRBJ2-2,NA,many,TRBV20-1,TGCAGTGCCACACCGCAGTCGGCTACCGGGGAGCTGTTTTTT,CSATPQSATGELFF
TRBJ1-2,NA,many,TRBV9,TGTGCCAGCAGCGTATCCGGACTCGGAGGCTACACCTTC,CASSVSGLGGYTF
TRBJ1-5,NA,few,TRBV7-8,TGTGCCAGCAGCTCAGGGGCCAGGGGTGGCCAGCCCCAGAATTTT,CASSSGARGGQPQNF
TRBJ1-5,NA,many,TRBV11-2,TGTGCCAGCAGCTTAACGGGCGGCAATCAGCCCCAGCATTTT,CASSLTGGNQPQHF
TRBJ2-2,NA,many,TRBV5-1,TGCGCCAGCAGCCAAGACAGGCTGGGGACCGGGGAGCTGTTTTTT,CASSQDRLGTGELFF
TRBJ2-1,NA,many,TRBV20-1,TGCAGTGCTAGAAAACTCAGCAATGAGCAGTTCTTC,CSARKLSNEQFF
TRBJ1-3,NA,many,TRBV3-1,TGTGCCAGCAGCCCGGGGCACTCTGGAAACACCATATATTTT,CASSPGHSGNTIYF
TRBJ2-3,NA,many,TRBV6-5,TGTGCCAGCAGTTTTGAGAGGAGTTTCAGCGATACGCAGTATTTT,CASSFERSFSDTQYF
TRBJ1-2,TRBD1,few,TRBV6-5,TGTGCCAGCAGTTGGACAGGGGGCGATGGCTACACCTTC,CASSWTGGDGYTF
TRBJ2-7,NA,NA,TRBV12-3/TRBV12-4,TGTGCCAGCAGTTTACGGGGGGCGGCAAACTCCTACGAGCAGTACTTC,CASSLRGAANSYEQYF
TRBJ2-7,NA,NA,TRBV2,TGTGCCAGCCGATGGACAGAGTCCTACGAGCAGTACTTC,CASRWTESYEQYF
TRBJ2-1,NA,many,TRBV5-1,TGCGCCAGCAGCTTGGTAGGGGGCTCCTACAATGAGCAGTTCTTC,CASSLVGGSYNEQFF